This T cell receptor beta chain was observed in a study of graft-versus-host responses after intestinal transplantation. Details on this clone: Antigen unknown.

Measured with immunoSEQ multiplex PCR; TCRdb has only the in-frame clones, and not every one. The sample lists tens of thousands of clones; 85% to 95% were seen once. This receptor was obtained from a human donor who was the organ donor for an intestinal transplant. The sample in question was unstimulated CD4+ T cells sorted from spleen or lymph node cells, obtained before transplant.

The CDR3 DNA reads TGTGCCAGCAGCTTACAGAGTAGCGCAGATACGCAGTATTTT. This codes for CASSLQSSADTQYF. This chain uses TRBV7-2 with TRBJ2-3; the D gene is possibly TRBD2 (5 bases). Per the germline V gene, CDR1 is SGHTA and CDR2 is FQGNSA. The CDR3 loop spans 14 amino acids. Trimming took 2 bases from V and 4 from J, leaving 10 bases between them.